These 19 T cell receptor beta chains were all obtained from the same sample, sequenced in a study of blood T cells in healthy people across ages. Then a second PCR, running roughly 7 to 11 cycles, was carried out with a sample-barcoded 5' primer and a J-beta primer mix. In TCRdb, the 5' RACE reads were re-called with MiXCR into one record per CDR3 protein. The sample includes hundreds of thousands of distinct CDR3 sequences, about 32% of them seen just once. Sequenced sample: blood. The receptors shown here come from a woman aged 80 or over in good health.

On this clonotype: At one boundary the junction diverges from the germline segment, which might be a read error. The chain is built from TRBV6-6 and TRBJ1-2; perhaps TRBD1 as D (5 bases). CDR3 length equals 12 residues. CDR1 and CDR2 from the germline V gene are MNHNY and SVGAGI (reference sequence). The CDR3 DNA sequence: TGTGCCAGCAGTCGTACAGGATACGGCTTCACCTTC. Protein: CASSRTGYGFTF.

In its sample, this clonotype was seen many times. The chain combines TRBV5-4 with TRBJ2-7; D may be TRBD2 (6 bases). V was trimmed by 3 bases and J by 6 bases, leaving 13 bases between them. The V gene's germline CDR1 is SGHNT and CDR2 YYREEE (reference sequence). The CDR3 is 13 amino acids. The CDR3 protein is CASSSLGGGEQYF. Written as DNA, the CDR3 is TGTGCCAGCAGCTCCCTCGGGGGAGGCGAGCAGTACTTC.

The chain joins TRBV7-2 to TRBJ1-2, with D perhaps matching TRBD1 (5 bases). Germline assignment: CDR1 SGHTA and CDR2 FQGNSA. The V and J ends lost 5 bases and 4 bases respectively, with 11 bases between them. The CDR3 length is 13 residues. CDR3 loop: CASSQGVRYGYTF. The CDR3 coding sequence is TGTGCCAGCAGCCAGGGAGTCCGCTATGGCTACACCTTC.

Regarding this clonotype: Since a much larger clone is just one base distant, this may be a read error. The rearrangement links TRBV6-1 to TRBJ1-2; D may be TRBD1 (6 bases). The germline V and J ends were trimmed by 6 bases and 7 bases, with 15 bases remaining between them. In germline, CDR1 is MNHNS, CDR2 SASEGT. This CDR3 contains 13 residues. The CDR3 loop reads CASRTGNLCGYTF. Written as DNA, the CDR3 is TGTGCCAGCAGGACAGGAAACCTCTGTGGCTACACCTTC.

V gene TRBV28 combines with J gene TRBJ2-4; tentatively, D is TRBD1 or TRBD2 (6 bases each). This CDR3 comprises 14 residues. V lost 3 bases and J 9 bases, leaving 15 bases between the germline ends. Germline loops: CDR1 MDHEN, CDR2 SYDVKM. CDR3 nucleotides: TGTGCCAGCAGTTTCAGGAGCTGGGGGGCCATTCAGTACTTC. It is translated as CASSFRSWGAIQYF.

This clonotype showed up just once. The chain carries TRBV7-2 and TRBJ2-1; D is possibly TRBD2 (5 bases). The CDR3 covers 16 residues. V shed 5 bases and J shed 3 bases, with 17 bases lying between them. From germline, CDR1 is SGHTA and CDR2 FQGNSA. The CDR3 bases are TGTGCCAGCAGCCGTGCCCCGGGGATTAACTACAATGAGCAGTTCTTC. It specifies CASSRAPGINYNEQFF.

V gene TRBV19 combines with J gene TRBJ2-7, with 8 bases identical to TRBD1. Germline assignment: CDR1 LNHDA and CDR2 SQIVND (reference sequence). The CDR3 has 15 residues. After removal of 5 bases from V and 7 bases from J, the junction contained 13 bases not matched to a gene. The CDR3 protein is CASSVTGVRRNEQYF. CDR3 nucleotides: TGTGCCAGTAGTGTGACAGGGGTAAGGAGAAATGAGCAGTACTTC. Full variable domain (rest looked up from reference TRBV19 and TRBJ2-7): DGGITQSPKYLFRKEGQNVTLSCEQNLNHDAMYWYRQDPGQGLRLIYYSQIVNDFQKGDIAEGYSVSREKKESFPLTVTSAQKNPTAFYLCASSVTGVRRNEQYFGPGTRLTVT.

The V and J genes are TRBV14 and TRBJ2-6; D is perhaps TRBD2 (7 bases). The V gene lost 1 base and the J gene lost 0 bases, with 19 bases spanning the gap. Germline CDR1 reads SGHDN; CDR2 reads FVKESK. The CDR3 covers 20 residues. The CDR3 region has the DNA TGTGCCAGCAGCCAAGTTTTTTTGGCGGGGGCCCTCTCTGGGGCCAACGTCCTGACTTTC. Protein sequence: CASSQVFLAGALSGANVLTF.

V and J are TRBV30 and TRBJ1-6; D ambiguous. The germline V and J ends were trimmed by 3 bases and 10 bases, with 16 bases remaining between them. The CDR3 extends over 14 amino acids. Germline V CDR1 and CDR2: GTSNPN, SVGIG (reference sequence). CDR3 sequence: CAWSLSGEGSPLHF. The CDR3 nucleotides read TGTGCCTGGAGCCTCTCGGGTGAGGGATCACCCCTCCACTTT. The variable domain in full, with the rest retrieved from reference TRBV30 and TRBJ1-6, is SQTIHQWPATLVQPVGSPLSLECTVEGTSNPNLYWYRQAAGRGLQLLFYSVGIGQISSEVPQNLSASRPQDRQFILSSKKLLLSDSGFYLCAWSLSGEGSPLHFGNGTRLTVT.

The CDR3 here is CASSGTGENQPQHF. Here the CDR3 DNA reads TGTGCCAGCAGTGGGACAGGGGAGAATCAGCCCCAGCATTTT. This chain connects TRBV25-1 to TRBJ1-5; 9 nucleotides align to TRBD1. This CDR3 has 14 residues. Trimming removed 4 bases from V and 4 bases from J; junction bases left unmatched: 2. Germline V gene lookup returns CDR1 MGHDK and CDR2 SYGVNS.

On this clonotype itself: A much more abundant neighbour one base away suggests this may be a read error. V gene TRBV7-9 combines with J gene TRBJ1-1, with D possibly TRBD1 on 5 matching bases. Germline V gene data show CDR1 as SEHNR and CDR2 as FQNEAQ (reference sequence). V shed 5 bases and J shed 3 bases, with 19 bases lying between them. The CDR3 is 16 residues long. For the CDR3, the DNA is TGTGCCAGCAGCCGGGCCCGAGGGGCCGGAGACACTGAAGCTTTCTTT. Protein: CASSRARGAGDTEAFF.

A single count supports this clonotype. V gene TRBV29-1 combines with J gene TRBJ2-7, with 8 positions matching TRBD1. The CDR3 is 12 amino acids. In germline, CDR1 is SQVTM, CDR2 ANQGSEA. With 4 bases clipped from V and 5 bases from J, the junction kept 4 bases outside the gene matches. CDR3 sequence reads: CSVVQGADEQYF. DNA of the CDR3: TGCAGCGTTGTTCAGGGGGCGGACGAGCAGTACTTC.

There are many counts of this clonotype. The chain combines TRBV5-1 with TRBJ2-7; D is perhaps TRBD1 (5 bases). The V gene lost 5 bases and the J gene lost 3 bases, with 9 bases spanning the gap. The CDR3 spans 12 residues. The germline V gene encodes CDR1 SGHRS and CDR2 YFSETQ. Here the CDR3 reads CASSQGHYEQYF. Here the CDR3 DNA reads TGCGCCAGCAGTCAAGGACACTACGAGCAGTACTTC.

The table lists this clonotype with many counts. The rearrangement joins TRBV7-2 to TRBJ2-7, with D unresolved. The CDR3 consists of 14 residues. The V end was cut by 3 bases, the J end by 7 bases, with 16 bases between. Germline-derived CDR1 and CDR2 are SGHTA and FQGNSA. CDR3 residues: CASSFLLTSWEQYF. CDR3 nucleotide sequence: TGTGCCAGCAGCTTTCTCTTAACCTCGTGGGAGCAGTACTTC.

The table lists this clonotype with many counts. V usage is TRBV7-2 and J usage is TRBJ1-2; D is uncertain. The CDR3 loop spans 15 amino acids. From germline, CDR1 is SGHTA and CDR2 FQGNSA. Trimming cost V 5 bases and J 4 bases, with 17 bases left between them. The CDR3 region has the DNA TGTGCCAGCAGCCCGCCCCGGGTTGCCAGCTATGGCTACACCTTC. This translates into CASSPPRVASYGYTF.

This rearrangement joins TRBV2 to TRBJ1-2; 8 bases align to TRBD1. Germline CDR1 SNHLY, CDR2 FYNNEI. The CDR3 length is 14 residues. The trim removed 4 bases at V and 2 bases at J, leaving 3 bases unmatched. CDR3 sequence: CASSAGGWNYGYTF. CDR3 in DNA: TGTGCCAGCAGTGCAGGGGGCTGGAACTATGGCTACACCTTC.

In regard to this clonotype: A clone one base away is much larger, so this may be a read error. The CDR3 sequence: CASSESLDRSNQPQHF. The CDR3 DNA sequence: TGTGCCAGCAGTGAATCCCTAGACAGGAGCAATCAGCCCCAGCATTTT. This chain uses TRBV2 with TRBJ1-5, with D possibly being TRBD1 (6 bases). V lost 2 bases to trimming and J lost 1 base, with 12 bases between them. This CDR3 spans 16 amino acids. CDR1 is SNHLY and CDR2 is FYNNEI in the germline V gene.

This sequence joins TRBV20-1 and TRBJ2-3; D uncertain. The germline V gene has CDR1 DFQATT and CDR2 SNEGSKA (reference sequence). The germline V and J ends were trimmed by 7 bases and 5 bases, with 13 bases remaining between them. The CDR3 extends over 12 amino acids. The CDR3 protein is CSGASLLDTQYF. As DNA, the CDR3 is TGCAGTGGCGCGTCCTTGTTAGATACGCAGTATTTT.

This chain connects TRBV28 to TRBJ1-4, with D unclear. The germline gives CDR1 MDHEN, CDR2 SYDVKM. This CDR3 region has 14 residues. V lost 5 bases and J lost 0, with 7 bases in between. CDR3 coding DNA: TGTGCCAGCAGTCTCGGGACAACTAATGAAAAACTGTTTTTT. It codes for CASSLGTTNEKLFF.